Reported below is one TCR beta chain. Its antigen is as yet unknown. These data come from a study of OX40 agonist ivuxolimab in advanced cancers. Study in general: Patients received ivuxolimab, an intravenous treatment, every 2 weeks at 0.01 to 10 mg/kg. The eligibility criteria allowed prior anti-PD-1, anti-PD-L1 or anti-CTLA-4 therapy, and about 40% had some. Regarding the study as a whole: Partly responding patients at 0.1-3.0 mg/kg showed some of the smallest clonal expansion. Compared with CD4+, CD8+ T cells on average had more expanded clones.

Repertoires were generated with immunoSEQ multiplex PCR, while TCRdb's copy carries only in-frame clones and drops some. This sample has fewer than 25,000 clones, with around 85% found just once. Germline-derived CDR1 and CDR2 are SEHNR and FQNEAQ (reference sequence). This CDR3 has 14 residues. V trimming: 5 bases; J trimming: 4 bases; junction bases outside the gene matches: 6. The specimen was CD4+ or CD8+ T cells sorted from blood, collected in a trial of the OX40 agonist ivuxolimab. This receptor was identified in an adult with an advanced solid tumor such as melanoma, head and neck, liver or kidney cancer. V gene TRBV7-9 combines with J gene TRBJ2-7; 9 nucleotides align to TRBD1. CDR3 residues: CASSPEDRGYEQYF. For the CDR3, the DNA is TGTGCCAGCAGCCCTGAGGACAGGGGATACGAGCAGTACTTC.